Listed below are T cell receptor beta chains from one sample, sequenced in a study of cytomegalovirus exposure and HLA in healthy donors. The protocol was immunoSEQ multiplex PCR, while the TCRdb copy is restricted to in-frame clones and leaves out a portion. The table includes approximately 100,000 clones, roughly 70% detected once. The source material was PBMCs. These receptors were taken from a man aged 45-60 years in good health and CMV-seronegative. The CDR3 runs from the conserved cysteine through the conserved F or W. D genes are given only for firm matches. Size values are once, few and many counts, or a class for expanded clones, and some rows have none.

v_call: TRBV30; d_call: TRBD2; clone_size: -; j_call: TRBJ2-3; cdr3_nt: TGTGCCTGGATCGGGACTAGCGGCACAGATACGCAGTATTTT; cdr3_aa: CAWIGTSGTDTQYF
v_call: TRBV5-1; d_call: -; clone_size: once; j_call: TRBJ1-1; cdr3_nt: TGCGCCAGCAGCCGGTCAGGGTCCACGTACACTGAAGCTTTCTTT; cdr3_aa: CASSRSGSTYTEAFF
v_call: TRBV7-9; d_call: -; clone_size: -; j_call: TRBJ1-2; cdr3_nt: TGTGCCAGCACCCCTAGGGTCCAGGGCGGGATCCATGGCTACACCTTC; cdr3_aa: CASTPRVQGGIHGYTF
v_call: TRBV7-2; d_call: -; clone_size: -; j_call: TRBJ2-3; cdr3_nt: TGTGCCAGCAGCCCCGCGCAGGTGATTACAGATACGCAGTATTTT; cdr3_aa: CASSPAQVITDTQYF
v_call: TRBV27; d_call: -; clone_size: -; j_call: TRBJ1-3; cdr3_nt: TGTGCCAGCAGTTTGCGGGGAAAAGCTGGAAACACCATATATTTT; cdr3_aa: CASSLRGKAGNTIYF
v_call: TRBV19; d_call: -; clone_size: -; j_call: TRBJ1-1; cdr3_nt: TGTGCCAGTAGTAGTAGACAGGCCCATCCGTTCACTGAAGCTTTCTTT; cdr3_aa: CASSSRQAHPFTEAFF
v_call: TRBV18; d_call: -; clone_size: once; j_call: TRBJ2-3; cdr3_nt: TGTGCCAGCTCACCAGCGGTAGGCACAGATACGCAGTATTTT; cdr3_aa: CASSPAVGTDTQYF
v_call: TRBV6-6; d_call: TRBD1; clone_size: -; j_call: TRBJ2-7; cdr3_nt: TGTGCCACAGCTAACGCAGGGGGCGCCTACGAGCAGTACTTC; cdr3_aa: CATANAGGAYEQYF
v_call: TRBV28; d_call: -; clone_size: once; j_call: TRBJ2-7; cdr3_nt: TGTGCCAGCAGTCCCTCTTACGGACTTTTCTCCTACGAGCAGTACTTC; cdr3_aa: CASSPSYGLFSYEQYF
v_call: TRBV10-3; d_call: -; clone_size: -; j_call: TRBJ2-1; cdr3_nt: TGTGCCATCAGTACAGGGCCCAATGAGCAGTTCTTC; cdr3_aa: CAISTGPNEQFF
v_call: TRBV10-3; d_call: TRBD1; clone_size: few; j_call: TRBJ2-5; cdr3_nt: TGTGCCATCAGGGGACAGGGGGAAGAGACCCAGTACTTC; cdr3_aa: CAIRGQGEETQYF
v_call: TRBV7-9; d_call: -; clone_size: -; j_call: TRBJ2-7; cdr3_nt: TGTGCCAGCAGCTTAAACCGGGGTAACGAGCAGTACTTC; cdr3_aa: CASSLNRGNEQYF
v_call: TRBV5-1; d_call: TRBD1; clone_size: few; j_call: TRBJ2-5; cdr3_nt: TGCGCCAGCAGCTTCGGACAGGGGTTTGAGACCCAGTACTTC; cdr3_aa: CASSFGQGFETQYF
v_call: TRBV5-1; d_call: TRBD1; clone_size: -; j_call: TRBJ2-3; cdr3_nt: TGCGCCAGCAGCCGAAATACCGGGACAGGGGCAGATACGCAGTATTTT; cdr3_aa: CASSRNTGTGADTQYF
v_call: TRBV25-1; d_call: TRBD2; clone_size: -; j_call: TRBJ2-5; cdr3_nt: TGTGCCAGCAGTGAATATCGGGGGGGAAGGGAGACCCAGTACTTC; cdr3_aa: CASSEYRGGRETQYF
v_call: TRBV12-5; d_call: -; clone_size: -; j_call: TRBJ1-1; cdr3_nt: TGTGCTAGTGGTTTGAAGACTGGGAACACTGAAGCTTTCTTT; cdr3_aa: CASGLKTGNTEAFF
v_call: TRBV12-5; d_call: -; clone_size: once; j_call: TRBJ2-5; cdr3_nt: TGTGCTAGTGGCCCCTCAGGAGGTCAAGAGACCCAGTACTTC; cdr3_aa: CASGPSGGQETQYF
v_call: TRBV2; d_call: TRBD1; clone_size: few; j_call: TRBJ1-5; cdr3_nt: TGTGCCAGCAGTGACTTCAGGGGGCCGATAGATCAGCCCCAGCATTTT; cdr3_aa: CASSDFRGPIDQPQHF
v_call: TRBV4-1; d_call: -; clone_size: -; j_call: TRBJ2-2; cdr3_nt: TGCGCCAGCAGCCAAGCGTCCGGAGCGAACACCGGGGAGCTGTTTTTT; cdr3_aa: CASSQASGANTGELFF
v_call: TRBV27; d_call: TRBD1; clone_size: -; j_call: TRBJ1-6; cdr3_nt: TGTGCCAGCAGCCAGGGACAGGGTGGGAATTCACCCCTCCACTTT; cdr3_aa: CASSQGQGGNSPLHF
v_call: TRBV4-1; d_call: -; clone_size: once; j_call: TRBJ2-3; cdr3_nt: TGCGCCAGCAGCCGCCCAGCGGGTAGCACAGATACGCAGTATTTT; cdr3_aa: CASSRPAGSTDTQYF
v_call: TRBV5-1; d_call: -; clone_size: -; j_call: TRBJ1-1; cdr3_nt: TGCGCCAGCAGCCGGGGGGATGGTAGCACTGAAGCTTTCTTT; cdr3_aa: CASSRGDGSTEAFF
v_call: TRBV4-1; d_call: TRBD1; clone_size: -; j_call: TRBJ2-5; cdr3_nt: TGCGCCAGCAGCCAAGGGTATTGGGACAGTAAAGAGACCCAGTACTTC; cdr3_aa: CASSQGYWDSKETQYF
v_call: TRBV5-6; d_call: -; clone_size: -; j_call: TRBJ2-7; cdr3_nt: TGTGCCAGCAGCGGTAAGCAAATCCTCTACGAGCAGTACTTC; cdr3_aa: CASSGKQILYEQYF
v_call: TRBV11-1; d_call: -; clone_size: -; j_call: TRBJ1-1; cdr3_nt: TGTGCCAGCAGCTCGGGGAGGGACGGCATGAACACTGAAGCTTTCTTT; cdr3_aa: CASSSGRDGMNTEAFF
v_call: TRBV6-1; d_call: -; clone_size: -; j_call: TRBJ1-5; cdr3_nt: TGTGCCAGCACTCAGTTCGAACAGGGTTGGCAGCCCCAGCATTTT; cdr3_aa: CASTQFEQGWQPQHF
v_call: TRBV5-1; d_call: -; clone_size: -; j_call: TRBJ2-1; cdr3_nt: TGCGCCAGCAGCTTGGTTCCTAGCACGGTATTCAATGAGCAGTTCTTC; cdr3_aa: CASSLVPSTVFNEQFF
v_call: TRBV7-9; d_call: TRBD2; clone_size: -; j_call: TRBJ2-5; cdr3_nt: TGTGCCAGCAGCTTAAGGCGAGCGGGGCAAGAGACCCAGTACTTC; cdr3_aa: CASSLRRAGQETQYF
v_call: TRBV5-1; d_call: -; clone_size: once; j_call: TRBJ1-6; cdr3_nt: TGCGCCAGCAGCCTAGAAAATTCACCCCTCCACTTT; cdr3_aa: CASSLENSPLHF
v_call: TRBV7-9; d_call: TRBD1; clone_size: -; j_call: TRBJ1-1; cdr3_nt: TGTTCCAGCGGTGGACAGGTAAAGATGAACACTGAAGCTTTCTTT; cdr3_aa: CSSGGQVKMNTEAFF
v_call: TRBV28; d_call: -; clone_size: -; j_call: TRBJ2-7; cdr3_nt: TGTGCCAGCAGTCCCGACCCGACGGGAAAGCAGCAGTACTTC; cdr3_aa: CASSPDPTGKQQYF
v_call: TRBV6-5; d_call: TRBD1; clone_size: -; j_call: TRBJ1-4; cdr3_nt: TGTGCCAGCAGTTACTCGACAGGGTATAATGAAAAACTGTTTTTT; cdr3_aa: CASSYSTGYNEKLFF
v_call: TRBV6-5; d_call: -; clone_size: -; j_call: TRBJ1-3; cdr3_nt: TGTGCCAGCAGTTTGGGAGACGACTCTGGAAACACCATATATTTT; cdr3_aa: CASSLGDDSGNTIYF
v_call: TRBV5-4; d_call: -; clone_size: -; j_call: TRBJ1-6; cdr3_nt: TGTGCCAGCAGCCTCTACTCTACAGGCAGGGAACTCCACTTT; cdr3_aa: CASSLYSTGRELHF
v_call: TRBV7-9; d_call: -; clone_size: -; j_call: TRBJ1-4; cdr3_nt: TGTGCCAGCAGCGACTACAGGGATGGGGATGAAAAACTGTTTTTT; cdr3_aa: CASSDYRDGDEKLFF
v_call: TRBV11-2; d_call: -; clone_size: few; j_call: TRBJ2-2; cdr3_nt: TGTGCCAGCAGCCGGAGGGGTGCCACCGGGGAGCTGTTTTTT; cdr3_aa: CASSRRGATGELFF
v_call: TRBV5-4; d_call: -; clone_size: -; j_call: TRBJ1-3; cdr3_nt: TGTGCCAGCAGCTTTAAATCCTCCTCTGGAAACACCATATATTTT; cdr3_aa: CASSFKSSSGNTIYF
v_call: TRBV28; d_call: -; clone_size: -; j_call: TRBJ2-7; cdr3_nt: TGTGCCAGCAGCCCCCAGAGGTACGAGCAGTACTTC; cdr3_aa: CASSPQRYEQYF
v_call: TRBV6-5; d_call: -; clone_size: few; j_call: TRBJ2-5; cdr3_nt: TGTGCCAGCAGCTACATTCCCAGGGGTGAGACCCAGTACTTC; cdr3_aa: CASSYIPRGETQYF
v_call: TRBV19; d_call: TRBD1; clone_size: -; j_call: TRBJ1-5; cdr3_nt: TGTGCCAGTAGTATAGCAGGGGGGCGTCAGCCCCAGCATTTT; cdr3_aa: CASSIAGGRQPQHF
v_call: TRBV5-6; d_call: TRBD1; clone_size: -; j_call: TRBJ2-7; cdr3_nt: TGTGCCAGCAGCTTCGAACAGGGGGCTAGCGAGCAGTACTTC; cdr3_aa: CASSFEQGASEQYF
v_call: TRBV18; d_call: TRBD1; clone_size: -; j_call: TRBJ2-3; cdr3_nt: TGTGCCAGCTCCCCGAGGACAGGGAGCACAGATACGCAGTATTTT; cdr3_aa: CASSPRTGSTDTQYF
v_call: TRBV7-9; d_call: TRBD1; clone_size: -; j_call: TRBJ1-5; cdr3_nt: TGTGCCAGCAGCCGGACAGGGGGCAAGGAGCCCCAGCATTTT; cdr3_aa: CASSRTGGKEPQHF
v_call: TRBV6-6; d_call: -; clone_size: -; j_call: TRBJ2-1; cdr3_nt: TGTGCCAGCAGCCGTTCCGGTAATGAGCAGTTCTTC; cdr3_aa: CASSRSGNEQFF
v_call: TRBV9; d_call: -; clone_size: few; j_call: TRBJ1-3; cdr3_nt: TGTGCCAGCAGCGTAGCACTCTCTGGAAACACCATATATTTT; cdr3_aa: CASSVALSGNTIYF
v_call: TRBV4-2; d_call: TRBD2; clone_size: once; j_call: TRBJ2-3; cdr3_nt: TGTGCCAGCAGCCTTGCTAGCGGGGGGGATTTCACAGATACGCAGTATTTT; cdr3_aa: CASSLASGGDFTDTQYF
v_call: TRBV2; d_call: TRBD2; clone_size: -; j_call: TRBJ2-5; cdr3_nt: TGTGCCAGCAGGGCCACTAGCGGGCACCAAGAGACCCAGTACTTC; cdr3_aa: CASRATSGHQETQYF
v_call: TRBV29-1; d_call: -; clone_size: -; j_call: TRBJ2-1; cdr3_nt: TGCAGCGACGCCGGGACTTCCAATGAGCAGTTCTTC; cdr3_aa: CSDAGTSNEQFF
v_call: TRBV28; d_call: -; clone_size: few; j_call: TRBJ1-1; cdr3_nt: TGTGCCATCAAACAACAGGGGAACACTGAAGCTTTCTTT; cdr3_aa: CAIKQQGNTEAFF
v_call: TRBV6-1; d_call: -; clone_size: once; j_call: TRBJ2-3; cdr3_nt: TGTGCCGCCCGGGGGTGGGGGGGCACAGATACGCAGTATTTT; cdr3_aa: CAARGWGGTDTQYF
v_call: TRBV7-2; d_call: -; clone_size: -; j_call: TRBJ1-1; cdr3_nt: TGTGCCAGCAGCTTGACGGGAGGTGGGAACACTGAAGCTTTCTTT; cdr3_aa: CASSLTGGGNTEAFF